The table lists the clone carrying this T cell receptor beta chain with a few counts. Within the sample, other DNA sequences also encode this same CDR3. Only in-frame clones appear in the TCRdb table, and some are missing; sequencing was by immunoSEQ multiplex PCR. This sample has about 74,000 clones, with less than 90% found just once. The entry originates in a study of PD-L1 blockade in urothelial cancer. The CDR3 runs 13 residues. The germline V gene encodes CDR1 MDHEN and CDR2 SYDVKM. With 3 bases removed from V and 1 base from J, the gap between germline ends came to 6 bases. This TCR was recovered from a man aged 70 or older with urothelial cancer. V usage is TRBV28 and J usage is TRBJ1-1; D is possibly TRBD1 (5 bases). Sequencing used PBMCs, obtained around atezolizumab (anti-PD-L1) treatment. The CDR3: CASSFRGNTEAFF. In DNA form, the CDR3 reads TGTGCCAGCAGTTTTAGGGGGAACACTGAAGCTTTCTTT.